This TCR beta chain stems from a study of T cells in women clearing cervical HPV infection. Overall study context: Blood came at first lesion visit for cases, post-clearance for controls. For cases, blood was sampled a median around 140 days after lesion detection, interquartile range roughly 90 to 230 days. Study-wide results and limits: Effector/memory and HPV-specific T cells were not isolated, and association timing is unknown.

Cervical HPV DNA detected by MY09/MY11 PCR, typed by dot-blot. Profiling relied on immunoSEQ multiplex PCR, and the TCRdb table lists in-frame clones only, not all of them. The sample holds 20,000 to 25,000 clones. The CDR3 has 15 residues. Germline CDR1 SGHRS, CDR2 YFSETQ. J gave up 6 bases and V 3 bases, and 8 bases lay outside the gene matches. Comments on this clone: Antigen: not known. The read comes to an end 3 residues before the CDR3 does, leaving the germline J gene to fill in the end.

The rearrangement joins TRBV5-1 to TRBJ2-1; 8 bases line up with TRBD2. The receptor comes from a woman between 18 and 70 years old with a cervical HPV16 infection that either progressed to CIN3+ or cleared (not recorded which). Sequenced: blood buffy coat. The CDR3 DNA, read in part, is TGCGCCAGCAGCTCCACCGGGACTAGTACCAATGAG. Amino acids: CASSSTGTSTNE. The entire CDR3 reads CASSSTGTSTNEQFF.